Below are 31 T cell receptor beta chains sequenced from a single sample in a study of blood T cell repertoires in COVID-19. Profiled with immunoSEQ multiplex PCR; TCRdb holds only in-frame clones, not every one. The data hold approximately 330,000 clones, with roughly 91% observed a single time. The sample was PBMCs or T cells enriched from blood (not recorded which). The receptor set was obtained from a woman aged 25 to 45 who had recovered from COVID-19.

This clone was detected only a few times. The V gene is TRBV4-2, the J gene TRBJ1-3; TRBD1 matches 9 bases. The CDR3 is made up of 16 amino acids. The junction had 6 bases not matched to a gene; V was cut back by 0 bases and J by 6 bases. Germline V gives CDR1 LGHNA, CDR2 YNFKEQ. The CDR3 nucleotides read TGTGCCAGCAGCCAAGAAGTCCGGGACAGGGCAAACACCATATATTTT. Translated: CASSQEVRDRANTIYF.

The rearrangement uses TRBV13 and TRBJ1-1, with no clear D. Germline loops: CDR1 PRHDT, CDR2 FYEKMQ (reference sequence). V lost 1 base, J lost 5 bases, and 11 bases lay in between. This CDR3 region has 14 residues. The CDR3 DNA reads TGTGCCAGCAGCTTAGATGGCTTCGGGACTGAAGCTTTCTTT. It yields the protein CASSLDGFGTEAFF.

The CDR3 loop reads CASSLDGRHGYTF. The CDR3 DNA reads as TGTGCCAGCAGTTTAGACGGGAGACATGGCTACACCTTC. The chain carries TRBV12-3 or TRBV12-4 and TRBJ1-2; D call uncertain. CDR3 length: 13 residues. V lost 1 base and J lost 6, with 9 bases in between.

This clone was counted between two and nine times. The CDR3 spells CASSLFLAGVYTGELFF. CDR3 nucleotides: TGTGCCAGCAGTTTATTCCTAGCGGGAGTCTACACCGGGGAGCTGTTTTTT. The chain carries TRBV27 and TRBJ2-2; 10 bases line up with TRBD2. Germline loops: CDR1 MNHEY, CDR2 SMNVEV (reference sequence). CDR3 length: 17 residues. Trimming cost V 1 base and J 3 bases; bases outside gene matches: 5.

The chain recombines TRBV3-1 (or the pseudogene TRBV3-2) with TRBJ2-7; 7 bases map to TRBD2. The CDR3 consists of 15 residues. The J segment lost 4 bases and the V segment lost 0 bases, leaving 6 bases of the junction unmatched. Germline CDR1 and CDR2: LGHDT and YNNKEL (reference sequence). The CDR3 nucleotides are TGTGCCAGCAGCCAAGAAGCGGGAACTCCTTACGAGCAGTACTTC. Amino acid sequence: CASSQEAGTPYEQYF.

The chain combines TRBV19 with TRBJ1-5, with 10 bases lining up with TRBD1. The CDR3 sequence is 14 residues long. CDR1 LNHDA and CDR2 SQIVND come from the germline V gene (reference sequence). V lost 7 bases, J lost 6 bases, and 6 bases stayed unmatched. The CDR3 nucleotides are TGTGCCAGTACTGGGACAGGGGTGGCTCAGCCCCAGCATTTT. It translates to CASTGTGVAQPQHF.

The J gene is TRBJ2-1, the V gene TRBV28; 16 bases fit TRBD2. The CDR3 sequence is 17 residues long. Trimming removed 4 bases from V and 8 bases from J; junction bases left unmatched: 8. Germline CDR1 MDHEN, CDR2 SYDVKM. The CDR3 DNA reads TGTGCCAGCAGTTCGGGACTAGCGGGAGGGCTTTTCTATGAGCAGTTCTTC. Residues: CASSSGLAGGLFYEQFF.

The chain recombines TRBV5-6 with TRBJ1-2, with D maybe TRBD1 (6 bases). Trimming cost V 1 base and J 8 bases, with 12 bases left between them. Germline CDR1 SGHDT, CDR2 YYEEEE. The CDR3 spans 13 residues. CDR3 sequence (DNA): TGTGCCAGCAGCTTGCAGGGGTGGGAAGGCTACACCTTC. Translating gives CASSLQGWEGYTF.

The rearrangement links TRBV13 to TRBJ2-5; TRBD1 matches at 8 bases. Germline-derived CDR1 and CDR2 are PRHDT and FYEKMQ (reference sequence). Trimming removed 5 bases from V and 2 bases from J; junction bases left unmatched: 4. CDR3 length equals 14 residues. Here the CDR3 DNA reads TGTGCCAGCAGCCCTCGACAGGGGCAAGAGACCCAGTACTTC. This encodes CASSPRQGQETQYF.

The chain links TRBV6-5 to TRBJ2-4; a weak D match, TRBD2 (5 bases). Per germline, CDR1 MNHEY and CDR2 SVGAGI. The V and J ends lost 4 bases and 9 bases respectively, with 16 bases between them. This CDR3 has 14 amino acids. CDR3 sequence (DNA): TGTGCCAGCAGTTCCGGCCTAGCCTCGAGCATTCAGTACTTC. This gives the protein CASSSGLASSIQYF.

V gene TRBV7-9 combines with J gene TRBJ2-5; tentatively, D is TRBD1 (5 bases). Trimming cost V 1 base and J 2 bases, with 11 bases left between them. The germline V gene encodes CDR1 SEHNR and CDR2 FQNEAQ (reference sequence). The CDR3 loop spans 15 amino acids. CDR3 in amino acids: CASSLVGATQETQYF. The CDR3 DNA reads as TGTGCCAGCAGCTTAGTAGGGGCCACACAAGAGACCCAGTACTTC.

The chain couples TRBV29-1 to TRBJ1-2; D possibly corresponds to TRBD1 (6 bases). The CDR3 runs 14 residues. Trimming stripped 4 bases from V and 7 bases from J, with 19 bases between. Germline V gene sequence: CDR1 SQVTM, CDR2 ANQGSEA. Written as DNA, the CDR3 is TGCAGCGTTGCCCGGGACACTGGTAATACTGGCTACACCTTC. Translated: CSVARDTGNTGYTF. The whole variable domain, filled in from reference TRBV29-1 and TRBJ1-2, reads SAVISQKPSRDICQRGTSLTIQCQVDSQVTMMFWYRQQPGQSLTLIATANQGSEATYESGFVIDKFPISRPNLTFSTLTVSNMSPEDSSIYLCSVARDTGNTGYTFGSGTRLTVV.

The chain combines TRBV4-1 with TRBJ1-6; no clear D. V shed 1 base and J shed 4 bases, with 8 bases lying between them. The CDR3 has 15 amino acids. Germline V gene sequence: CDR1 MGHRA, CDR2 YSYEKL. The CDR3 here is CASSQVSGYNSPLHF. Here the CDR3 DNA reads TGCGCCAGCAGCCAAGTGTCAGGATATAATTCACCCCTCCACTTT.

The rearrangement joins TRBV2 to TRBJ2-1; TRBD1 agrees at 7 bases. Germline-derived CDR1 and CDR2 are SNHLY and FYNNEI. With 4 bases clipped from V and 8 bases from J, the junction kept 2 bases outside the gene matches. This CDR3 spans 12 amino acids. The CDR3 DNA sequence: TGTGCCAGCAGTGGACAGGGCTATGAGCAGTTCTTC. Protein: CASSGQGYEQFF.

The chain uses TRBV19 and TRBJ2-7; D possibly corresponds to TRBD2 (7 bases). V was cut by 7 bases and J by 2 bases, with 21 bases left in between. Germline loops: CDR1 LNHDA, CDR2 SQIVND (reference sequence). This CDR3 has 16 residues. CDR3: CASTLWGGLYPYEQYF. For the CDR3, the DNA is TGTGCCAGTACCCTTTGGGGGGGGCTCTACCCCTACGAGCAGTACTTC.

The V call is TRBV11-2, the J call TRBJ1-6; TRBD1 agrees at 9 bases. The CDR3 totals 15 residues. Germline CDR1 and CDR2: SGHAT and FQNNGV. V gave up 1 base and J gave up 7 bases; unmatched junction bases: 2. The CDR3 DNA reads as TGTGCCAGCAGCTTAGGGACAGGGGTGAATTCACCCCTCCACTTT. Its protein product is CASSLGTGVNSPLHF.

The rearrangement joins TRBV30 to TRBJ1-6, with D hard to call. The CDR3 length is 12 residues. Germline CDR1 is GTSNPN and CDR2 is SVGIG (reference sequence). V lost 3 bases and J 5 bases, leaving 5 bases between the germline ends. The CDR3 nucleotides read TGTGCCTGGAGCCGCGATAATTCACCCCTCCACTTT. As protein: CAWSRDNSPLHF.

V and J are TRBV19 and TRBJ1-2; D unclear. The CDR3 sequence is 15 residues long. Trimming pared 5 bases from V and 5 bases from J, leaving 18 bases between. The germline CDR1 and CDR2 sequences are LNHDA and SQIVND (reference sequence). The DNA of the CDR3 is TGTGCCAGTAGTGATTTGGGCAGGAAAGGATATGGCTACACCTTC. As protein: CASSDLGRKGYGYTF.

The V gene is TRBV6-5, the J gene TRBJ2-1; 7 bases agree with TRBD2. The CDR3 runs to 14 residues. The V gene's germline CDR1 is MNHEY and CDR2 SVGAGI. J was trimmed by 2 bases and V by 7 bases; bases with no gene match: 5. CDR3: CASTRAGTYNEQFF. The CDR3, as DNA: TGTGCCAGCACTAGAGCGGGGACCTACAATGAGCAGTTCTTC.

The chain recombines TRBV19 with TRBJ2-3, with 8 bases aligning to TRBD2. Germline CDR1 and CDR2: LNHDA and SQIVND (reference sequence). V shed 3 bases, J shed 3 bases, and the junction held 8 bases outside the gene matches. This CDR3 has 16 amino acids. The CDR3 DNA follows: TGTGCCAGTAGTATCGTAAGCGGGAGAGGGACAGATACGCAGTATTTT. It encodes CASSIVSGRGTDTQYF.

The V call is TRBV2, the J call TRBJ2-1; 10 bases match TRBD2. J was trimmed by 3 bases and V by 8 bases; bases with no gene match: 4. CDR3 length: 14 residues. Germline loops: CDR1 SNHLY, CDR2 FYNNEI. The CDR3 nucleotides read TGTGCCAGCTGGGGACTAGCGCACTACAATGAGCAGTTCTTC. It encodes CASWGLAHYNEQFF.

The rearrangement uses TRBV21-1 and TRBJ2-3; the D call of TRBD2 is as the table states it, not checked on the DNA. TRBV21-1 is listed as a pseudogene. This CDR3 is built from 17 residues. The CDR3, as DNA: TGTGCCAGCAGCAAGGGCGGGAGCGCACGTTCCACAGATACGCAGTATTTT. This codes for CASSKGGSARSTDTQYF.

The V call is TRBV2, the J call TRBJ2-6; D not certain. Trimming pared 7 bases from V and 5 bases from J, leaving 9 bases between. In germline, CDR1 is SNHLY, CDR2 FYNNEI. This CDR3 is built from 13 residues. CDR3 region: CASKTWRANVLTF. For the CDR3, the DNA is TGTGCCAGCAAAACGTGGCGGGCCAACGTCCTGACTTTC.

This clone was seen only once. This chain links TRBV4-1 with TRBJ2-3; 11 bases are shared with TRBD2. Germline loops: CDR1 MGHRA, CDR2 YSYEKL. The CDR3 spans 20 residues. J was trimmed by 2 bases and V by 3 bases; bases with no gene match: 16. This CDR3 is CASSQESYFTSGGLTDTQYF. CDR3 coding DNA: TGCGCCAGCAGCCAGGAGAGTTACTTCACTAGCGGGGGACTCACAGATACGCAGTATTTT.

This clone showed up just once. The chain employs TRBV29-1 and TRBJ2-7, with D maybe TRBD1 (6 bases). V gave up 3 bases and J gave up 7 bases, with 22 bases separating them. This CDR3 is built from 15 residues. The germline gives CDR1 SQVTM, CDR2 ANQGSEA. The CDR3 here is CSVDSGRGGPVEQYF. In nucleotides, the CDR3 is TGCAGCGTTGATTCGGGCAGGGGTGGGCCTGTTGAGCAGTACTTC.

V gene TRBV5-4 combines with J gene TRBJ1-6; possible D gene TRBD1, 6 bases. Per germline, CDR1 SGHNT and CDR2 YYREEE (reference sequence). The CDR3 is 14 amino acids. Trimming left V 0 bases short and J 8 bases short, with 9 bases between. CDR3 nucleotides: TGTGCCAGCAGCTTGGGACAGGCGGATTCACCCCTCCACTTT. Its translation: CASSLGQADSPLHF.

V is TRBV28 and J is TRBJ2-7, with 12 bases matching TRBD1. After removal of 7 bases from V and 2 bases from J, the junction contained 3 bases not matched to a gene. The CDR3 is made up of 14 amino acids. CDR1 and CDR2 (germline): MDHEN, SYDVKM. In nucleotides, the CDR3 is TGTGCCAGCATTCGGGACAGGGGGCCCTACGAGCAGTACTTC. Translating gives CASIRDRGPYEQYF.

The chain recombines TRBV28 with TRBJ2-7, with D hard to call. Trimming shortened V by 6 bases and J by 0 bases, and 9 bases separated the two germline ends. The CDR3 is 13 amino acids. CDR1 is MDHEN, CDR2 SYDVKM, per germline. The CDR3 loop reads CASSDSISYEQYF. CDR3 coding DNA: TGTGCCAGCAGCGACTCTATCTCCTACGAGCAGTACTTC.

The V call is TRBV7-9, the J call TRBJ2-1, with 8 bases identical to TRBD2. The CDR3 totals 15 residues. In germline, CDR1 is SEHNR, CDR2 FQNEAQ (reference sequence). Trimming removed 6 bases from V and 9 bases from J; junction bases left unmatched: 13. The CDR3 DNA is TGTGCCAGCAGTCTAAGCGGGAGCACGATGGTTGAGCAGTTCTTC. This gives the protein CASSLSGSTMVEQFF.

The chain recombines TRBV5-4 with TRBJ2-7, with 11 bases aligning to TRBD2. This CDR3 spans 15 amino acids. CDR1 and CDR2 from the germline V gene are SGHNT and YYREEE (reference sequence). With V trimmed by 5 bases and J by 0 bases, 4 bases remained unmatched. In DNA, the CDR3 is TGTGCCAGCAGATTAGCGGGAGGGCCCTCCTACGAGCAGTACTTC. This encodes CASRLAGGPSYEQYF.

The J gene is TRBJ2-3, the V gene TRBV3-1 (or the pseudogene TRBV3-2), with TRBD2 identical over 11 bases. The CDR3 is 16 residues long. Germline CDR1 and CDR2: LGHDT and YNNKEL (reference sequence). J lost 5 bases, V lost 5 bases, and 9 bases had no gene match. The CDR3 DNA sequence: TGTGCCAGCAGCTCAACGACTAGCGGGGAGTTAGATACGCAGTATTTT. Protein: CASSSTTSGELDTQYF.